This TCR beta chain was found in a study of early T cells in non-severe SARS-CoV-2 infection. Study-wide points: CD4 and private specificities were missed by VDJdb matching, which favored anti-spike CD8 responses.

Tagging with unique molecular identifiers was applied to individual cDNA molecules. Each CDR3 protein gets one entry after TCRdb re-called the 5' RACE reads with MiXCR. The data contain about 64,000 distinct CDR3 sequences, around 20% of them singletons. The CDR3 is 13 amino acids. V lost 5 bases to trimming and J lost 1 base, with 9 bases between them. CDR1 and CDR2 from the germline V gene are LNHNV and YYDKDF (reference sequence). To note about this clonotype: Its antigen is as yet unknown.

The source of this sequence is an adult who was a healthcare worker with PCR-confirmed SARS-CoV-2 infection or an uninfected control (not recorded which). V gene TRBV15 combines with J gene TRBJ2-7; weak D call: TRBD2 (5 bases). The sequencing here drew on whole blood, taken at baseline. CDR3 residues: CATSRGLSYEQYF. DNA for the CDR3: TGTGCCACCAGCCGCGGGTTGTCCTACGAGCAGTACTTC. The entire variable domain, with the rest obtained from reference TRBV15 and TRBJ2-7, is as follows: DAMVIQNPRYQVTQFGKPVTLSCSQTLNHNVMYWYQQKSSQAPKLLFHYYDKDFNNEADTPDNFQSRRPNTSFCFLDIRSPGLGDTAMYLCATSRGLSYEQYFGPGTRLTVT.